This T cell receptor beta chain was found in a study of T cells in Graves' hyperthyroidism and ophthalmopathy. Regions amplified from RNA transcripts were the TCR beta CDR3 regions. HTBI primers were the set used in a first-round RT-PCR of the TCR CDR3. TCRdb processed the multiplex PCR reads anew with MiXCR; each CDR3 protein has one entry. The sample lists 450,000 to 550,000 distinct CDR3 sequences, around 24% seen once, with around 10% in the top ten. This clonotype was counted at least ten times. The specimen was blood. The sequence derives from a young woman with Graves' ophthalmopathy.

Here the CDR3 reads CASRPWDTNYEQYF. CDR3 nucleotides: TGTGCCAGCAGACCCTGGGACACCAACTACGAGCAGTACTTC. V gene TRBV12-3 or TRBV12-4 combines with J gene TRBJ2-7; D is perhaps TRBD1 (6 bases). The CDR3 is made up of 14 amino acids. Trimming removed 6 bases at V and 3 bases at J, with 15 bases between.